This record concerns one T cell receptor beta chain sequence. Under the authors' procedure: Amplified reference gene primers provided the basis for estimating nucleated cell counts. Produced via immunoSEQ multiplex PCR; TCRdb's table is partial and in-frame only. V, J and clone size were drawn from that table, and D and trimming were deduced from the DNA. The data show around 400,000 clones, 90% to 95% seen once. Shortly before study entry, within 2 weeks, exposed participants had met a COVID-19 case. The data derive from a study of blood T cell repertoires in COVID-19. In the study overall: The origin of the acute and convalescent COVID-19 samples was the United States, Italy and Spain. PBMCs, B-cell-depleted T cells, or T cells were the source of the cDNA or gDNA that made up the material.

Sequenced material: PBMCs or T cells enriched from blood (not recorded which). This clonotype was sampled from a woman aged 40 to 49 who had been exposed to COVID-19.

CDR3 nucleotides: TGTGCCAGCAGTTACGACAGGGGAAAGTCTAACTATGGCTACACCTTC. Translated, it gives CASSYDRGKSNYGYTF. The rearrangement links TRBV6-5 to TRBJ1-2, with TRBD1 matching over 8 bases. This CDR3 is 16 amino acids long. Germline CDR1 and CDR2: MNHEY and SVGAGI. V was clipped by 2 bases and J by 0 bases; unmatched bases: 5.